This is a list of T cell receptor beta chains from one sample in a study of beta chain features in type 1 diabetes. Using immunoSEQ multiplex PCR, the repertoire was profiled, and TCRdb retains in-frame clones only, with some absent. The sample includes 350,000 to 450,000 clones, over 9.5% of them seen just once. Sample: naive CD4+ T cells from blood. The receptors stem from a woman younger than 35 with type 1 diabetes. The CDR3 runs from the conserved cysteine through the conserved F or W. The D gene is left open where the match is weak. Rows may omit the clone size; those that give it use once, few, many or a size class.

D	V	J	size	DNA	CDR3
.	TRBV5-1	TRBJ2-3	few	TGCGCCAGCAGCTTGGATCGCGGGAGCACAGATACGCAGTATTTT	CASSLDRGSTDTQYF
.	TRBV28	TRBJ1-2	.	TGTGCCAGCAGTTTATTTTCGGATGGCTACACCTTC	CASSLFSDGYTF
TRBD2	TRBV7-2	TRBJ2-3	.	TGTGCCAGCACCTCCAGCGGGAGGGCCGCAGATACGCAGTATTTT	CASTSSGRAADTQYF
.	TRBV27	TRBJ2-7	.	TGTGCCAGCAGTTTCGGTGACGAGCAGTACTTC	CASSFGDEQYF
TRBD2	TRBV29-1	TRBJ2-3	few	TGCAGCGTTGTACCGGGAGGCCCAGATACGCAGTATTTT	CSVVPGGPDTQYF
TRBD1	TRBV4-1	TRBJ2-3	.	TGCGCCAGCAGGCGACAGGGCGCAGATACGCAGTATTTT	CASRRQGADTQYF
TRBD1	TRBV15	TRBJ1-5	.	TGTGCCACCAAACAGGGGATGGGCAATCAGCCCCAGCATTTT	CATKQGMGNQPQHF
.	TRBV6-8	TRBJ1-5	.	TGTGCCAGCAGTTACCCCGTCCAGGGAGGCCAGCCCCAGCATTTT	CASSYPVQGGQPQHF
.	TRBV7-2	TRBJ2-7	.	TGTGCCAGCAGCACCGCTGAAGTCTCCTTTGGCGGGGTCGCCTACGAGCAGTACTTC	CASSTAEVSFGGVAYEQYF
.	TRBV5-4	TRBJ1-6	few	TGTGCCAGCAGCTCCTCTGGGCCAAGCTCCTATAATTCACCCCTCCACTTT	CASSSSGPSSYNSPLHF
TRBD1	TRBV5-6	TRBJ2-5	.	TGTGCCAGCAGCTTCGGACAGGGGGTGCAAGAGACCCAGTACTTC	CASSFGQGVQETQYF
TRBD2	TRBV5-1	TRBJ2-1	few	TGCGCCAGCAGCGCACTAGCGGGAGCCGTTCTTAATGAGCAGTTCTTC	CASSALAGAVLNEQFF
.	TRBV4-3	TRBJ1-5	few	TGCGCCAGCAGCCAACAGGGGACGCGGTCCCAGCCCCAGCATTTT	CASSQQGTRSQPQHF
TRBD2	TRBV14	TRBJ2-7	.	TGTGCCAGCAGCCAAGGGGTAGTAGCGGGGCCCTACGAGCAGTACTTC	CASSQGVVAGPYEQYF
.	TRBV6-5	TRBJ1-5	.	TGTGCCAGCACTCCCCGCGGTCAGCCCCAGCATTTT	CASTPRGQPQHF
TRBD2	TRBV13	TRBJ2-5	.	TGTGCCAGCAGCGCCTTTAGCGGGATCGGGGAGACCCAGTACTTC	CASSAFSGIGETQYF
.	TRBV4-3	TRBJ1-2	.	TGCGCCAGCAGCCGAGGAACAACAACTAACTATGGCTACACCTTC	CASSRGTTTNYGYTF
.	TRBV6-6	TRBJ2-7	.	TGTGCCAGCAGCCCCAACTACGAGCAGTACTTC	CASSPNYEQYF
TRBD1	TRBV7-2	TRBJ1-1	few	TGTGCCAGCAGCGGGGACAGGGTGAACACTGAAGCTTTCTTT	CASSGDRVNTEAFF
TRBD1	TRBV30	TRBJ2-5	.	TGTGCCTGGAGTCCGGGGACAGAGGGAAGGGAGACCCAGTACTTC	CAWSPGTEGRETQYF
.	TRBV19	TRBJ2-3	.	TGTGCCAGTAGTATCGGGGGATCAGATACGCAGTATTTT	CASSIGGSDTQYF
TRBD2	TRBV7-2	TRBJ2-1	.	TGTGCCAGCAGCTTCCTAGCGGGGTTCTACAATGAGCAGTTCTTC	CASSFLAGFYNEQFF
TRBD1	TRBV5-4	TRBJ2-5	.	TGTGCCAGCAGCCCCGACAGGGGGCAGATCGAGACCCAGTACTTC	CASSPDRGQIETQYF
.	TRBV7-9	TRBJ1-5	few	TGTGCCAGCAGCCTGGACACGAGCAATCAGCCCCAGCATTTT	CASSLDTSNQPQHF
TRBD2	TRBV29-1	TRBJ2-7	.	TGCAGCGTTGAGCCTAGCGGGGGATCCTACGAGCAGTACTTC	CSVEPSGGSYEQYF
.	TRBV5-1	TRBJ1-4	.	TGCGCCAGCAGCCCTGGCGGGGTAATTCGGTTTTTT	CASSPGGVIRFF
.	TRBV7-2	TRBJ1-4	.	TGTGCCAGCAGCTTGACAGGCTCGGCTAATGAAAAACTGTTTTTT	CASSLTGSANEKLFF
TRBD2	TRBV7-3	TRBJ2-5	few	TGTGCCAGCAGCTTATGGGGAGGGGAGACCCAGTACTTC	CASSLWGGETQYF
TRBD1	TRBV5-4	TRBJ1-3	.	TGTGCCAGCAGCTTTGGGACAGGGATTGCAAACACCATATATTTT	CASSFGTGIANTIYF
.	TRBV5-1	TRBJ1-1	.	TGCGCCAGCAGCCCTGCACTAAACACTGAAGCTTTCTTT	CASSPALNTEAFF
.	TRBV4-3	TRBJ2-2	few	TGCGCCAGCAGCCAAGCAATCAGGGTTGTAAACACCGGGGAGCTGTTTTTT	CASSQAIRVVNTGELFF
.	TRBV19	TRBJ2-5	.	TGTGCCAGTAACATAAAGCGGGAGACCCAGTACTTC	CASNIKRETQYF
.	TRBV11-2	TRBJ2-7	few	TGTGCCAGCAGCGACCCCGGAGGCCGCGCCTTTTTCGAGCAGTACTTC	CASSDPGGRAFFEQYF
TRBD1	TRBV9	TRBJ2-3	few	TGTGCCAGCACCGGACAGGGGGCTGGAGATACGCAGTATTTT	CASTGQGAGDTQYF
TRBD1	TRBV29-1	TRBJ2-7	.	TGCAGCGTGGGACAGGGAACCCACGAGCAGTACTTC	CSVGQGTHEQYF
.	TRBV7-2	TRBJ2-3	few	TGTGCCAGCACTCCCAACGGGAACACAGATACGCAGTATTTT	CASTPNGNTDTQYF
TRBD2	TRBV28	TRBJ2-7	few	TGTGCCAGCAGTCTCCCGGGACTAGGGACCTACGAGCAGTACTTC	CASSLPGLGTYEQYF
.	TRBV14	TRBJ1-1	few	TGTGCCAGCAGCCAAGGAGAAGACAGAGAAGCTTTCTTT	CASSQGEDREAFF
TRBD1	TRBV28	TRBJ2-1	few	TGTGCCAGCAGGGGACAGAGATACAATGAGCAGTTCTTC	CASRGQRYNEQFF
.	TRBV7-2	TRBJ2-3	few	TGTGCCAGCAGCTTAATGGCGGGGGCCCCTCGAGGCACAGATACGCAGTATTTT	CASSLMAGAPRGTDTQYF
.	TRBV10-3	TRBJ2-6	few	TGTGCCACCGGGACACCCTCTGGGGCCAACGTCCTGACTTTC	CATGTPSGANVLTF
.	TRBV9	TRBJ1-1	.	TGTGCCAGCAGCGTAGGTGGACAGATGAACACTGAAGCTTTCTTT	CASSVGGQMNTEAFF
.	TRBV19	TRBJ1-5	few	TGTGCCAGTAGCTTGATCGAGCCCCAAGTCCAGCATTTT	CASSLIEPQVQHF
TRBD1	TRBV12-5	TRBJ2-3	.	TGTGCTAGTGACCTCCGGGACAGGGGGCGTTGGGATACGCAGTATTTT	CASDLRDRGRWDTQYF
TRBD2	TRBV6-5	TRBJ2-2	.	TGTGCCAGCAGCCCGGGGCGGGAGAGAACCGGGGAGCTGTTTTTT	CASSPGRERTGELFF
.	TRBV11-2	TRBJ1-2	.	TGTGCCAGCAGCCTAGGAGGTGCCTATGGCTACACCTTC	CASSLGGAYGYTF
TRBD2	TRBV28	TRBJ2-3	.	TGTGCCAGCAGTTTAGGCGGGAGGTCCGTAGATACGCAGTATTTT	CASSLGGRSVDTQYF
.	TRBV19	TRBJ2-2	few	TGTGCCATTCGGTCGCCAGGGGGGACCGGGGAGCTGTTTTTT	CAIRSPGGTGELFF
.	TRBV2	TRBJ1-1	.	TGTGCCAGCAGTGACGGTTCGTGGGCTTTCTTT	CASSDGSWAFF
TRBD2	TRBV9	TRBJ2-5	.	TGTGCCAGCAGCCCATGGGGGGGGAGAGAGACCCAGTACTTC	CASSPWGGRETQYF
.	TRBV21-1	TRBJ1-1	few	TGTGCCAGCAGCGACGGCCAGGGGGAGGCTTTCTTT	CASSDGQGEAFF
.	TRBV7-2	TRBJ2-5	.	TGTGCCAGCAGATGGGCAGGGCAGGGTCAAGAGACCCAGTACTTC	CASRWAGQGQETQYF
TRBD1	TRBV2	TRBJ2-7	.	TGTGCCAGCAGTGAACAGGGACAGGGATACGAGCAGTACTTC	CASSEQGQGYEQYF
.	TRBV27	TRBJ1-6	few	TGTGCCAGCAGTTTAAATCGGTCACCCCTCCACTTT	CASSLNRSPLHF